Below are 22 T cell receptor delta chains sequenced from a single sample in a study of γδ T cells in repeated Plasmodium falciparum infection. TCRdb called clones from the multiplex PCR reads again using CATT. The sample has roughly 50,000 delta-chain clones; approximately 1.5% are singletons. Bulk repertoires came from Vgamma9/Vdelta2+ or Vdelta2-negative gammadelta T cells flow-sorted from PBMC. The source material was gamma-delta T cells from blood. These receptors were obtained from a pool of human donors (malaria-infected and uninfected, not separated).

This clone was seen many times. The chain is built from TRDV1 and TRDJ1; 11 bases map to TRDD3. After removal of 1 base from V and 0 bases from J, the junction contained 28 bases not matched to a gene. CDR1 and CDR2 (germline): TSWWSYY, QGS. The CDR3 contains 25 residues. CDR3 loop: CALGERSIRYPIVGDTFVYTDKLIF. The CDR3, as DNA: TGTGCTCTTGGGGAACGAAGTATCAGGTACCCCATTGTGGGGGATACGTTCGTGTACACCGATAAACTCATCTTT.

This clone was seen at least ten times. This may be a read error, as it is one base from a much larger clone. Other DNA sequences within the sample encode an identical CDR3. This chain links TRDV1 with TRDJ1, with 11 bases aligning to TRDD3. V lost 3 bases and J lost 3; bases outside the gene matches: 33. In germline, CDR1 is TSWWSYY, CDR2 QGS. The CDR3 sequence is 25 residues long. The CDR3 DNA reads TGTGCTCTTGGGGATTTGTCCACCCCATTCCCTGAGGGATTGTACTGGGGGATAACGGCCGATAAACTCATCTTT. Amino acid sequence: CALGDLSTPFPEGLYWGITADKLIF.

With regard to this clone: The protein that TCRdb holds for this DNA derives from a much larger clone and differs from the translated DNA at residue 20, which likely indicates a read error; the protein shown here is translated from the DNA. The chain carries TRDV1 and TRDJ1, with 13 bases fitting TRDD3. The J gene comes from matching the DNA to germline here; TCRdb lacks it. The CDR3 spans 24 residues. The germline V gene has CDR1 TSWWSYY and CDR2 QGS. CDR3 DNA sequence: TGTGCTCTTGGGGAACGACCTACCTCGCTAACTGGGGGATACGCTGCCGGGTACACCAATAAACTCATCTTT. Protein: CALGERPTSLTGGYAAGYTNKLIF.

In the case of this clone: TCRdb records a much larger clone's protein for this DNA, with a difference at residue 12 that likely arises from a read error; the protein given is the translation of the DNA. V is TRDV2 and J is TRDJ1; 9 nucleotides line up with TRDD3. The J gene comes from matching the DNA to germline here; TCRdb lacks it. CDR3 length equals 20 residues. CDR1 and CDR2 from the germline V gene are GEAIGNYY and EKD. V lost 3 bases, J lost 2 bases, and 21 bases stayed unmatched. CDR3 coding DNA: TGTGCCTGTGACCGCCCAATAGCTCTGGGGGATGCGAGGAGAACCGATAAACTCATCTTT. Its translation is CACDRPIALGDARRTDKLIF.

Only a few counts were recorded for this clone. This probably arose from a read error, given a far larger clone one base away. This specimen includes other DNA sequences encoding the same CDR3. The J gene is TRDJ1, the V gene TRDV1, with a possible D match to TRDD3 (5 bases). TCRdb carries no J gene annotation; the J gene was assigned here by matching the DNA with germline. This CDR3 contains 17 residues. Germline assignment: CDR1 TSWWSYY and CDR2 QGS. V dropped 3 bases and J dropped 2 bases, with 19 bases sitting between them. For the CDR3, the DNA is TGTGCTCTTGGGGAGCGTTCCCCGTACTGGATTACCGATAAACTCATCTTT. Translating gives CALGERSPYWITDKLIF.

This clone was counted a few times. The protein in TCRdb stems from a much larger clone and differs at residue 7 from this DNA's translation, likely a read error; here the protein is translated from the DNA. The chain links TRDV3 to TRDJ1; either TRDD2 or TRDD3 may supply D (5 bases each). CDR3 length: 19 amino acids. Looked up from germline, CDR1 is TVYSNPD and CDR2 is GDNSRS (reference sequence). Trimming stripped 2 bases from V and 0 bases from J, with 28 bases between. The chain's CDR3 is CAFGAFIREGLEYTDKLIF. CDR3 nucleotide sequence: TGTGCCTTTGGGGCCTTCATACGTGAGGGCCTGGAGTACACCGATAAACTCATCTTT.

This clone has more than one count but fewer than ten. This likely traces to a read error, being one base from a far larger clone. Other DNA sequences in the same sample also yield this CDR3. This chain connects TRDV2 to TRDJ3, with 11 bases that match TRDD3. TCRdb does not report a J gene; here it was assigned by matching the DNA to germline references. CDR1 and CDR2 from the germline V gene are GEAIGNYY and EKD. The CDR3 covers 17 residues. For the CDR3, the DNA is TGTGCCTGCGACACTGGGGGATACTCCTGGGACACCCGACAGATGTTTTTC. It codes for CACDTGGYSWDTRQMFF.

This clone was seen ten or more times. The J gene is TRDJ1, the V gene TRDV2; 11 nucleotides align to TRDD3. The J gene, left out of TCRdb, was set here by checking the DNA against germline. The CDR3 totals 16 residues. The junction had 5 bases not matched to a gene; V was cut back by 1 base and J by 2 bases. Germline CDR1 GEAIGNYY, CDR2 EKD. The CDR3 bases are TGTGCCTGTGACACGGCTTGGGGGATACGAACCGATAAACTCATCTTT. Translated, it gives CACDTAWGIRTDKLIF.

Many counts were recorded for this clone. The protein TCRdb lists belongs to a much larger clone and differs from this DNA's translation at residue 13, which points to a read error; the protein shown is made from the DNA. This sample also contains other DNA sequences that code for the same CDR3. The chain carries TRDV1 and TRDJ1; D gene uncertain. CDR1 and CDR2 from the germline V gene are TSWWSYY and QGS. Trimming took off 0 bases at V and 7 bases at J, with 24 bases between the two ends. The CDR3 sequence is 18 residues long. The CDR3 nucleotides read TGTGCTCTTGGGGAACTTTTCCCCATTCCGGGCGAAGCTGGTAAACTCATCTTT. It codes for CALGELFPIPGEAGKLIF.

Only a few counts were recorded for this clone. The mismatch at residue 7 between this DNA's translation and the TCRdb protein of a much larger clone likely reflects a read error; the protein shown is translated from the DNA. This rearrangement joins TRDV1 to TRDJ1; 9 nucleotides match TRDD3. The V and J ends lost 2 bases and 3 bases, in that order; junction bases with no gene match: 25. Germline V gene lookup returns CDR1 TSWWSYY and CDR2 QGS. CDR3 size: 22 residues. The CDR3 spells CALGERGRSYGLGGILSDKLIF. The CDR3 DNA sequence: TGTGCTCTTGGGGAAAGAGGGCGTTCCTACGGACTCGGGGGGATACTCTCCGATAAACTCATCTTT.

This clone appeared a few times. This likely stems from a read error, as it lies one base from a far larger clone. At the DNA level, this CDR3 is encoded by other sequences in the same sample as well. TRDV2 is the V gene, and the J gene was not called; the table's D call, TRDD3, was not checked against the DNA. The CDR3 length is 21 residues. Germline assignment: CDR1 GEAIGNYY and CDR2 EKD. The CDR3 region is CACDPIPRTGQGIRYTDKLIF. CDR3 sequence (DNA): TGTGCCTGTGACCCGATCCCCCGTACTGGTCAGGGGATACGGTACACCGATAAACTTATCTTT.

There are many counts of this clone. This DNA's translation and the protein TCRdb lists, from a much larger clone, do not match at residue 14, likely due to a read error; the protein shown is translated from the DNA. The chain employs TRDV3 and TRDJ1; D uncertain. Germline CDR1 TVYSNPD, CDR2 GDNSRS (reference sequence). The CDR3 covers 16 residues. The CDR3 here is CAFRHLSWQYTDKPIF. The CDR3 DNA is TGTGCCTTTAGGCACCTATCCTGGCAGTACACCGATAAACCCATCTTT.

This clone has only a few counts. The TCRdb record carries a much larger clone's protein, which differs from this DNA's translation at residue 5; a read error is the likely cause, and the protein listed here is the DNA translation. The chain has TRDV1 and TRDJ1; 9 bases align to TRDD3. The CDR3 sequence is 19 residues long. Per germline, CDR1 TSWWSYY and CDR2 QGS. The junction had 27 bases not matched to a gene; V was cut back by 7 bases and J by 9 bases. CDR3 sequence reads: CALVLTPSEGIREIRELIF. CDR3 nucleotides: TGTGCTCTTGTCCTGACCCCCTCAGAGGGGATACGCGAGATCCGGGAACTCATCTTT.

This clone was detected only a few times. This DNA translates differently at residues 8 and 10 from the TCRdb protein, which is that of a much larger clone; a read error is likely, and the protein shown is the DNA's own translation. The chain employs TRDV1 and TRDJ1; D unclear. Here the J gene came from matching the DNA to germline, since TCRdb omits it. The CDR3 runs 18 residues. Germline CDR1 TSWWSYY, CDR2 QGS. V was cut by 3 bases and J by 2 bases, with 22 bases left in between. The CDR3 DNA reads as TGTGCTCTTGGGGAGCTTAGGACCCCTGCTCCGGGTACCGATAAACTCATCTTT. The encoded protein is CALGELRTPAPGTDKLIF.

This clone was seen a handful of times. The protein held in TCRdb is that of a much larger clone and does not match this DNA's translation at residue 10, likely because of a read error; the protein shown is translated from the DNA. The chain combines TRDV3 with TRDJ1; TRDD3 aligns across 12 bases. The J gene is not listed in TCRdb, so it was assigned here from a DNA match to germline. The germline CDR1 and CDR2 sequences are TVYSNPD and GDNSRS (reference sequence). V gave up 4 bases and J gave up 3 bases; unmatched junction bases: 12. There are 16 residues in the CDR3. The CDR3 spells CASGPYWGIPPDKLIF. The CDR3 DNA reads as TGTGCCTCGGGGCCATACTGGGGGATACCACCCGATAAACTCATCTTT.

Ten or more counts support this clone. TCRdb records a much larger clone's protein for this DNA, with a difference at residue 11 that likely arises from a read error; the protein given is the translation of the DNA. This chain connects TRDV1 to TRDJ1; D gene ambiguous. The V and J ends lost 2 bases and 3 bases respectively, with 16 bases between them. The V gene's germline CDR1 is TSWWSYY and CDR2 QGS. The CDR3 runs to 16 residues. CDR3 coding DNA: TGTGCTCTTGGGGAAACAAGGGCCGCGTACGCCGATAAACTCATCTTT. Encoded protein: CALGETRAAYADKLIF.

This clone has more than one count but fewer than ten. The TCRdb protein, from a much larger clone, departs from this DNA's translation at residue 12, likely by read error; the protein shown derives from the DNA. This chain connects TRDV1 to TRDJ3, with D uncertain. No J segment appears in TCRdb, so it was assigned here by matching the sequence to germline. The germline gives CDR1 TSWWSYY, CDR2 QGS. This CDR3 contains 19 residues. Trimming took 3 bases from V and 5 from J, leaving 20 bases between them. The CDR3 sequence: CALGDRSGGHSRDTRQMFF. The CDR3 DNA reads as TGTGCTCTTGGGGACCGAAGCGGTGGCCATTCCCGGGACACCCGACAGATGTTTTTC.

This clone was seen many times. A read error is likely here: a far larger clone is one base away. J is TRDJ1 and V is TRDV2; D is ambiguous. The germline V and J ends were trimmed by 3 bases and 6 bases, with 16 bases remaining between them. The germline CDR1 and CDR2 sequences are GEAIGNYY and EKD. This CDR3 comprises 14 residues. In nucleotides, the CDR3 is TGTGCCTGTGACTTCCCCTCTCTGCCCTATAAACTCATCTTT. It codes for CACDFPSLPYKLIF.

This clone was detected a few times. This DNA's translation and the protein TCRdb lists, from a much larger clone, do not match at residue 6, likely due to a read error; the protein shown is translated from the DNA. The V and J genes are TRDV2 and TRDJ1, with D tentatively TRDD3 (6 bases). No J gene was available from TCRdb, and it was assigned here by a germline match of the DNA. The V and J ends lost 7 bases and 3 bases respectively, with 26 bases between them. The CDR3 length is 17 residues. The germline V gene encodes CDR1 GEAIGNYY and CDR2 EKD. The CDR3 loop is CACGLWDIFGSADKLIF. CDR3 bases: TGTGCCTGCGGACTGTGGGATATTTTTGGGTCCGCCGATAAACTCATCTTT.

As for this clone: The protein that TCRdb holds for this DNA derives from a much larger clone and differs from the translated DNA at residue 18, which likely indicates a read error; the protein shown here is translated from the DNA. No J gene call was made, and the V gene is TRDV1; the table's TRDD3 call for D was not verified on the DNA. The V gene's germline CDR1 is TSWWSYY and CDR2 QGS. This CDR3 region has 21 residues. The CDR3 protein is CALGEHMAAYWGARWTDNLIF. CDR3 DNA sequence: TGTGCTCTTGGGGAACATATGGCGGCCTACTGGGGGGCCCGGTGGACCGATAACCTCATCTTT.

This clone appeared many times. This rearrangement joins TRDV2 to TRDJ1, with 13 bases matching TRDD3. V shed 3 bases and J 3 bases; nucleotides not matched to a gene: 9. This CDR3 is 17 amino acids long. Germline assignment: CDR1 GEAIGNYY and CDR2 EKD. This CDR3 reads CACDLLVLGDTADKLIF. Written as DNA, the CDR3 is TGTGCCTGTGACCTTCTCGTACTGGGGGATACGGCCGATAAACTCATCTTT.

This clone was observed many times. J is TRDJ1 and V is TRDV1, with TRDD2 as a possible D gene (5 bases). Germline loops: CDR1 TSWWSYY, CDR2 QGS. V shed 0 bases and J shed 0 bases, with 11 bases lying between them. CDR3 length: 16 residues. CDR3 sequence reads: CALGELLPLHTDKLIF. The CDR3 DNA reads TGTGCTCTTGGGGAACTACTCCCCCTTCACACCGATAAACTCATCTTT.